This T cell receptor beta chain was retrieved from a study of T cell responses to AZD1222 COVID-19 vaccine. Method: immunoSEQ multiplex PCR; TCRdb's copy keeps in-frame clones and lacks some. Here the sample spans about 96,000 clones, around 90% being singletons. The length of the CDR3 is 15 residues. Germline values: CDR1 LNHDA, CDR2 SQIVND (reference sequence). Trimming cost V 1 base and J 0 bases, with 7 bases left between them. This TCR came from an adult in good health. Sequences were derived from peripheral blood, sampled on day 0 of AZD1222 vaccination. The chain carries TRBV19 and TRBJ1-5; D remains ambiguous. The CDR3 DNA reads as TGTGCCAGTAGTATAGGGACGGGTAGCAATCAGCCCCAGCATTTT. Residues: CASSIGTGSNQPQHF. Full variable domain (rest looked up from reference TRBV19 and TRBJ1-5): DGGITQSPKYLFRKEGQNVTLSCEQNLNHDAMYWYRQDPGQGLRLIYYSQIVNDFQKGDIAEGYSVSREKKESFPLTVTSAQKNPTAFYLCASSIGTGSNQPQHFGDGTRLSIL.